Ten or more counts support the clone carrying this T cell receptor beta chain. Its antigen remains unknown. This specimen belongs to a study of neurological immune-mediated disorders. Regarding the study as a whole: None of the CDR3 amino acid sequences in expanded clones turned up in more than one subject, which points to private repertoires in all groups. While HTLV-1-associated myelopathy showed the greatest TCR clonal expansion, multiple sclerosis showed the least, falling below healthy controls.

Synthesis of cDNA was carried out by template-switch 5'RACE. The reaction used 10-nucleotide random UMIs. TCRdb fed the 5' RACE reads into MiXCR, producing one record per CDR3 protein. The repertoire holds 50,000 or so distinct CDR3 sequences, with 3% to 4% as singletons. The germline V gene encodes CDR1 SGHRS and CDR2 YFSETQ. CDR3 length: 15 residues. J gave up 3 bases and V 3 bases, and 9 bases lay outside the gene matches. The receptor comes from an older woman with multiple sclerosis. V gene TRBV5-1 combines with J gene TRBJ2-7; TRBD1 agrees at 7 bases. Sample: PBMCs. The CDR3 region is CASSSGQPGVYEQYF. CDR3 sequence (DNA): TGCGCCAGCAGCTCGGGACAGCCAGGGGTCTACGAGCAGTACTTC.